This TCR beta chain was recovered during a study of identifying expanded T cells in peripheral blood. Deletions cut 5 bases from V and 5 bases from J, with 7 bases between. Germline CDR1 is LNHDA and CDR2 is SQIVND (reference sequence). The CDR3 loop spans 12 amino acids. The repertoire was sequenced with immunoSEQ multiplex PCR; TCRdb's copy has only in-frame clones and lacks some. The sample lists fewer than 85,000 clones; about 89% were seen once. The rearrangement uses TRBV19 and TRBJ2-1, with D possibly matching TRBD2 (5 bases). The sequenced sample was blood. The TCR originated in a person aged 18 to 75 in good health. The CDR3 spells CASSRGNNEQFF. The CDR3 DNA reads TGTGCCAGTAGTCGGGGTAACAATGAGCAGTTCTTC. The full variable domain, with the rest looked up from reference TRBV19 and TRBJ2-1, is DGGITQSPKYLFRKEGQNVTLSCEQNLNHDAMYWYRQDPGQGLRLIYYSQIVNDFQKGDIAEGYSVSREKKESFPLTVTSAQKNPTAFYLCASSRGNNEQFFGPGTRLTVL.